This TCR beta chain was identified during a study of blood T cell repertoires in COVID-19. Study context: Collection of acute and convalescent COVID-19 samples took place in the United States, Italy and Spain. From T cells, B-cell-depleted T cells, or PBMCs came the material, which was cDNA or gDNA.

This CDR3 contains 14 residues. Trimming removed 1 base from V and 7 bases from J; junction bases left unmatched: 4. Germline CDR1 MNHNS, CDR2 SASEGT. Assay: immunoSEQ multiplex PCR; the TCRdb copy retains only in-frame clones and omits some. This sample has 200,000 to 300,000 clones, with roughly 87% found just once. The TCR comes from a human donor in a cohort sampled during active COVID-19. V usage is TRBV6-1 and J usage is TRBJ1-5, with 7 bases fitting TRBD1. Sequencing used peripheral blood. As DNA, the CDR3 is TGTGCCAGCAGTGAAGGGACAGGAGGCCAGCCCCAGCATTTT. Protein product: CASSEGTGGQPQHF.